The rows below give T cell receptor beta chains drawn from one sample of a study of blood T cell repertoires in COVID-19. Produced via immunoSEQ multiplex PCR; TCRdb's table is partial and in-frame only. This sample has fewer than 350,000 clones, with approximately 86% found just once. The sequencing input was peripheral blood. Receptors originate from a woman aged 25-40 years who had recovered from COVID-19. Both conserved end residues are part of each CDR3. The D gene is left open where the match is weak. For some rows the clone size is stated as once, few or many, or as a class when expanded; others skip it.

clone_size: once
v_call: TRBV27
j_call: TRBJ1-2
d_call: TRBD1
cdr3_nt: TGTGCCAGCAGCAATACAGGGGTTGGTGGCTACACCTTC
cdr3_aa: CASSNTGVGGYTF

clone_size: few
v_call: TRBV4-1
j_call: TRBJ2-7
d_call: TRBD1
cdr3_nt: TGCGCCAGCAGCCAAGACCACCGGACAGGCTCCTACGAGCAGTACTTC
cdr3_aa: CASSQDHRTGSYEQYF

clone_size: few
v_call: TRBV4-2
j_call: TRBJ2-3
d_call: TRBD2
cdr3_nt: TGTGCCAGCAGCTTGACAACGGGGGGGACGACAGATACGCAGTATTTT
cdr3_aa: CASSLTTGGTTDTQYF

clone_size: -
v_call: TRBV19
j_call: TRBJ2-3
d_call: TRBD2
cdr3_nt: TGTGCCAGTGGTTTCTCGGGACTAGCGGGGCCAGATACGCAGTATTTT
cdr3_aa: CASGFSGLAGPDTQYF

clone_size: -
v_call: TRBV24-1
j_call: TRBJ2-5
d_call: -
cdr3_nt: TGTGCCACCAGTGATTTGTCGTCCGAGACCCAGTACTTC
cdr3_aa: CATSDLSSETQYF

clone_size: -
v_call: TRBV2
j_call: TRBJ1-1
d_call: -
cdr3_nt: TGTGCCAGCAGTGTGGCGGAGAACACTGAAGCTTTCTTT
cdr3_aa: CASSVAENTEAFF

clone_size: once
v_call: TRBV5-4
j_call: TRBJ2-1
d_call: -
cdr3_nt: TGTGCCAGCAGCTCGGGGCTAGCGTCCGATGAGCAGTTCTTC
cdr3_aa: CASSSGLASDEQFF

clone_size: -
v_call: TRBV11-1
j_call: TRBJ2-3
d_call: -
cdr3_nt: TGTACCAGCGGCGACAGCCTTAGGACAGATACGCAGTATTTT
cdr3_aa: CTSGDSLRTDTQYF

clone_size: -
v_call: TRBV7-2
j_call: TRBJ2-5
d_call: TRBD1
cdr3_nt: TGTGCCAGCAGCCCCAGGGCGGACAGGGGGACCCAGTACTTC
cdr3_aa: CASSPRADRGTQYF

clone_size: once
v_call: TRBV5-4
j_call: TRBJ1-2
d_call: -
cdr3_nt: TGTGCCAGCAGCTTGCACGGAGCTAACTATGGCTACACCTTC
cdr3_aa: CASSLHGANYGYTF

clone_size: -
v_call: TRBV6-5
j_call: TRBJ2-1
d_call: -
cdr3_nt: TGTGCCAGCAGCCCGGGGGGCCACTACAATGAGCAGTTCTTC
cdr3_aa: CASSPGGHYNEQFF

clone_size: -
v_call: TRBV5-1
j_call: TRBJ2-3
d_call: TRBD2
cdr3_nt: TGCGCCAGCAGCTTCGGGACTAGAGCCACAGATACGCAGTATTTT
cdr3_aa: CASSFGTRATDTQYF

clone_size: once
v_call: TRBV19
j_call: TRBJ2-7
d_call: TRBD1
cdr3_nt: TGTGCCAGTACCCCGGGACAGGGTGGCTCCTACGAGCAGTACTTC
cdr3_aa: CASTPGQGGSYEQYF

clone_size: -
v_call: TRBV19
j_call: TRBJ1-3
d_call: -
cdr3_nt: TGTGCCAGTAGTATGGTTTCGGTCTCTGGAAACACCATATATTTT
cdr3_aa: CASSMVSVSGNTIYF

clone_size: -
v_call: TRBV30
j_call: TRBJ1-6
d_call: TRBD1
cdr3_nt: TGTGCCTGGAGTCGGGGACAGCAAATTTCACCCCTCCACTTT
cdr3_aa: CAWSRGQQISPLHF

clone_size: -
v_call: TRBV28
j_call: TRBJ1-2
d_call: -
cdr3_nt: TGTGCCAGCAGTCCTAGGATCCATGGCTACACCTTC
cdr3_aa: CASSPRIHGYTF

clone_size: -
v_call: TRBV10-3
j_call: TRBJ2-7
d_call: -
cdr3_nt: TGTGCCACTAGTAACCCGCCCAGCACCGACTACGAGCAGTACTTC
cdr3_aa: CATSNPPSTDYEQYF

clone_size: few
v_call: TRBV28
j_call: TRBJ1-4
d_call: -
cdr3_nt: TGTGCCAGCAGTTTCCGGGTATCCTTTGAAAAACTGTTTTTT
cdr3_aa: CASSFRVSFEKLFF

clone_size: -
v_call: TRBV20-1
j_call: TRBJ1-1
d_call: -
cdr3_nt: TGCAGTGCTCCAGAGAACACTGAAGCTTTCTTT
cdr3_aa: CSAPENTEAFF

clone_size: -
v_call: TRBV7-3
j_call: TRBJ2-1
d_call: TRBD2
cdr3_nt: TGTGCCAGCAGCTCCGCAGGAGCGGGGGACAATGAGCAGTTCTTC
cdr3_aa: CASSSAGAGDNEQFF

clone_size: -
v_call: TRBV10-3
j_call: TRBJ2-4
d_call: -
cdr3_nt: TGTGCCCTACAGGGTTCGAAAAACATTCAGTACTTC
cdr3_aa: CALQGSKNIQYF

clone_size: few
v_call: TRBV6-5
j_call: TRBJ2-5
d_call: -
cdr3_nt: TGTGCCAGCAGTAGAGGGCAGAGCCAGGAGACCCAGTACTTC
cdr3_aa: CASSRGQSQETQYF

clone_size: -
v_call: TRBV7-2
j_call: TRBJ2-7
d_call: -
cdr3_nt: TGTGCCAGCAGCCCCCCATCGGGTTCGGGAGACGAGCAGTACTTC
cdr3_aa: CASSPPSGSGDEQYF

clone_size: -
v_call: TRBV6-4
j_call: TRBJ2-1
d_call: TRBD2
cdr3_nt: TGTGCCAGCAGCGCCGGGACTAGCGGGGGAGAGCAGTTCTTC
cdr3_aa: CASSAGTSGGEQFF

clone_size: -
v_call: TRBV18
j_call: TRBJ2-5
d_call: -
cdr3_nt: TGTGCCAGCTCACCAGGGGCTAGGTCGATAGAGACCCAGTACTTC
cdr3_aa: CASSPGARSIETQYF

clone_size: -
v_call: TRBV7-2
j_call: TRBJ1-2
d_call: -
cdr3_nt: TGTGCCAGCAGCTTAACTCTGAACTATGGCTACACCTTC
cdr3_aa: CASSLTLNYGYTF

clone_size: -
v_call: TRBV27
j_call: TRBJ2-1
d_call: -
cdr3_nt: TGTGCCAGCCACCAGTACAATGAGCAGTTCTTC
cdr3_aa: CASHQYNEQFF

clone_size: -
v_call: TRBV5-6
j_call: TRBJ2-7
d_call: TRBD1
cdr3_nt: TGTGCCAGCAGGACAGGGGGCGACGCCTACGAGCAGTACTTC
cdr3_aa: CASRTGGDAYEQYF

clone_size: once
v_call: TRBV28
j_call: TRBJ2-7
d_call: TRBD1
cdr3_nt: TGTGCCAGCAGATCCTCCGAGGGACAGGGCGACGAGCAGTACTTC
cdr3_aa: CASRSSEGQGDEQYF

clone_size: -
v_call: TRBV7-9
j_call: TRBJ2-5
d_call: TRBD2
cdr3_nt: TGTGCCAGCAACCCATCGGGGGGAGTGGAGACCCAGTACTTC
cdr3_aa: CASNPSGGVETQYF

clone_size: -
v_call: TRBV19
j_call: TRBJ2-5
d_call: TRBD2
cdr3_nt: TGTGCCAGTCGATCTGCCGGGACTAGGACCCAGTACTTC
cdr3_aa: CASRSAGTRTQYF

clone_size: -
v_call: TRBV11-2
j_call: TRBJ1-1
d_call: TRBD1
cdr3_nt: TGTGCCAGCAGCGTATCAGGGGGCAGGAACACTGAAGCTTTCTTT
cdr3_aa: CASSVSGGRNTEAFF

clone_size: -
v_call: TRBV21-1
j_call: TRBJ2-1
d_call: -
cdr3_nt: TGTGCCAGCAGCCCCGCGGGAGCGGGAGGTGTATTCGCCCACAATGAGCAGTTCTTC
cdr3_aa: CASSPAGAGGVFAHNEQFF

clone_size: -
v_call: TRBV7-9
j_call: TRBJ1-2
d_call: -
cdr3_nt: TGTGCCAGCAGGGGGGCAGCAGATGGCTACACCTTC
cdr3_aa: CASRGAADGYTF

clone_size: many
v_call: TRBV3-1/TRBV3-2
j_call: TRBJ2-7
d_call: TRBD2
cdr3_nt: TGTGCCAGCAGCCTATCGAGGACTAGCGGTAGCTCCTACGAGCAGTACTTC
cdr3_aa: CASSLSRTSGSSYEQYF

clone_size: -
v_call: TRBV3-1/TRBV3-2
j_call: TRBJ2-7
d_call: -
cdr3_nt: TGTGCCAGCAGCCAATTCCCAGGGACCTACGAGCAGTACTTC
cdr3_aa: CASSQFPGTYEQYF

clone_size: -
v_call: TRBV7-2
j_call: TRBJ1-2
d_call: -
cdr3_nt: TGTGCCAGCAGCTTATTGGCAGACTATGGCTACACCTTC
cdr3_aa: CASSLLADYGYTF

clone_size: -
v_call: TRBV2
j_call: TRBJ2-1
d_call: TRBD2
cdr3_nt: TGTGCCAGCAACAAGCCCACTAGCGGGAGGTTCGGCAATGAGCAGTTCTTC
cdr3_aa: CASNKPTSGRFGNEQFF

clone_size: once
v_call: TRBV7-9
j_call: TRBJ2-5
d_call: -
cdr3_nt: TGTGCCAGCAGCCAAGTGGCCGGGCAAGAGACCCAGTACTTC
cdr3_aa: CASSQVAGQETQYF

clone_size: -
v_call: TRBV18
j_call: TRBJ2-1
d_call: -
cdr3_nt: TGTGCCAGCTCACCTGGGACGGACAGAGACAATGAGCAGTTCTTC
cdr3_aa: CASSPGTDRDNEQFF

clone_size: once
v_call: TRBV5-1
j_call: TRBJ1-1
d_call: -
cdr3_nt: TGCGCCAGCAGCCTCAACAGGATATCGAACACTGAAGCTTTCTTT
cdr3_aa: CASSLNRISNTEAFF

clone_size: once
v_call: TRBV3-1/TRBV3-2
j_call: TRBJ1-1
d_call: TRBD1
cdr3_nt: TGTGCCAGCAGCCAAATTCGGACAGGGCGAAACACTGAAGCTTTCTTT
cdr3_aa: CASSQIRTGRNTEAFF

clone_size: -
v_call: TRBV19
j_call: TRBJ2-1
d_call: -
cdr3_nt: TGTGCCAGTAGTAATCCGGGCAGGGGAAATGAGCAGTTCTTC
cdr3_aa: CASSNPGRGNEQFF

clone_size: -
v_call: TRBV3-1/TRBV3-2
j_call: TRBJ2-6
d_call: TRBD2
cdr3_nt: TGTGCCAGCAGCCAACCGGGACTAGCATTCTCTGGGGCCAACGTCCTGACTTTC
cdr3_aa: CASSQPGLAFSGANVLTF

clone_size: few
v_call: TRBV6-5
j_call: TRBJ1-1
d_call: -
cdr3_nt: TGTGCCAGCAGTTACTCGAATGCGGGGTACACTGAAGCTTTCTTT
cdr3_aa: CASSYSNAGYTEAFF

clone_size: -
v_call: TRBV5-6
j_call: TRBJ1-2
d_call: TRBD1
cdr3_nt: TGTGCCAGCAGCTTGACAGGGGAATCAATCTATGGCTACACCTTC
cdr3_aa: CASSLTGESIYGYTF

clone_size: few
v_call: TRBV7-7
j_call: TRBJ2-1
d_call: -
cdr3_nt: TGTGCTAGCAGCATTGGACTTATCAATGAGCAGTTCTTC
cdr3_aa: CASSIGLINEQFF

clone_size: -
v_call: TRBV12-3/TRBV12-4
j_call: TRBJ2-7
d_call: -
cdr3_nt: TGTGCCAGCACCGCAAGCCCCTACGAGCAGTACTTC
cdr3_aa: CASTASPYEQYF

clone_size: -
v_call: TRBV5-8
j_call: TRBJ2-4
d_call: TRBD2
cdr3_nt: TGTGCCAGCAGGCAGCGGGGGGATTGGGACATTCAGTACTTC
cdr3_aa: CASRQRGDWDIQYF

clone_size: -
v_call: TRBV19
j_call: TRBJ2-2
d_call: TRBD2
cdr3_nt: TGTGCCAGTAAAGGAGGTAGCGGGCCGATATACACCGGGGAGCTGTTTTTT
cdr3_aa: CASKGGSGPIYTGELFF

clone_size: once
v_call: TRBV19
j_call: TRBJ1-2
d_call: -
cdr3_nt: TGTGCCAGTAGTACCGACAGATACTATGGCTACACCTTC
cdr3_aa: CASSTDRYYGYTF

clone_size: -
v_call: TRBV7-2
j_call: TRBJ1-4
d_call: -
cdr3_nt: TGTGCCAGCAGCTTCCAGACAAATGAAAAACTGTTTTTT
cdr3_aa: CASSFQTNEKLFF

clone_size: -
v_call: TRBV2
j_call: TRBJ1-5
d_call: -
cdr3_nt: TGTGCCAGCAGCGATGGGCCATCAGGTCAGCCCCAGCATTTT
cdr3_aa: CASSDGPSGQPQHF

clone_size: -
v_call: TRBV7-8
j_call: TRBJ2-7
d_call: TRBD2
cdr3_nt: TGTGCCAGCACCCCTGACCGGGGGGGCGAGCAGTACTTC
cdr3_aa: CASTPDRGGEQYF

clone_size: -
v_call: TRBV6-6
j_call: TRBJ2-2
d_call: -
cdr3_nt: TGTGCCAGCAAGCCTGGTTACACCGGGGAGCTGTTTTTT
cdr3_aa: CASKPGYTGELFF

clone_size: -
v_call: TRBV28
j_call: TRBJ1-1
d_call: -
cdr3_nt: TGTGCCAGCAGTCCCGGGGAACGGGCTAAGGATAAAGCTTTCTTT
cdr3_aa: CASSPGERAKDKAFF

clone_size: -
v_call: TRBV11-2
j_call: TRBJ2-3
d_call: TRBD2
cdr3_nt: TGTGCCAGCAGCGGGCTAGCGGGGGGCACAGATACGCAGTATTTT
cdr3_aa: CASSGLAGGTDTQYF